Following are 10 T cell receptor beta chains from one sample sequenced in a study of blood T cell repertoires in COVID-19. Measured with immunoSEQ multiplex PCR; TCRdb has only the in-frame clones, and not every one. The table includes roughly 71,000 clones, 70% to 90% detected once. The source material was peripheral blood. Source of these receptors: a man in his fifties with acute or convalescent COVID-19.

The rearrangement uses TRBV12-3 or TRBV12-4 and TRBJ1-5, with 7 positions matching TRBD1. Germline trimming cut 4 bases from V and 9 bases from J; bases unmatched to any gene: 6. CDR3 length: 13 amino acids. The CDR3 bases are TGTGCCAGCAGTTGGGACAGTCGTCTGCCCCAGCATTTT. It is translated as CASSWDSRLPQHF.

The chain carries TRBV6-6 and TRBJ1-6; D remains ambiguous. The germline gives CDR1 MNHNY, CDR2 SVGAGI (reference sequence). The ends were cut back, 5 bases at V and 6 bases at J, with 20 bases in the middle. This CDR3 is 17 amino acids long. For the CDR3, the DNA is TGTGCCAGCAGTCCACGCTGGACTACTGTCGGTAATTCACCCCTCCACTTT. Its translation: CASSPRWTTVGNSPLHF.

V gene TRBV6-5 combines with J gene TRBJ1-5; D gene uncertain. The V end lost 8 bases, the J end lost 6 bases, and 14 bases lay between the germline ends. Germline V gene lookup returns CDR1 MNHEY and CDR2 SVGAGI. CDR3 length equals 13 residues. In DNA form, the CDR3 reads TGTGCCAGCCTATCTACTGGTAGTCAGCCCCAGCATTTT. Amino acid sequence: CASLSTGSQPQHF.

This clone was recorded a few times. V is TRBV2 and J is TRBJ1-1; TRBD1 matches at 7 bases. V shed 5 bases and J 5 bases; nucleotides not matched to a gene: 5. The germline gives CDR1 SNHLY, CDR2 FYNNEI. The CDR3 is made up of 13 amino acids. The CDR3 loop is CASSQGVATEAFF. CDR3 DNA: TGTGCCAGCAGTCAGGGGGTAGCGACTGAAGCTTTCTTT.

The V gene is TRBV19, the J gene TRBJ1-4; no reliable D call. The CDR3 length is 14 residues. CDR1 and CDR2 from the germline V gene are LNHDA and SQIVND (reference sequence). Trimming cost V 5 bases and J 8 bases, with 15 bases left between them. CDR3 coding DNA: TGTGCCAGTAGTCCCGGACTCCTGCGGGAAAAACTGTTTTTT. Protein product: CASSPGLLREKLFF. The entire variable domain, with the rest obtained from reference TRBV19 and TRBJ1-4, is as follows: DGGITQSPKYLFRKEGQNVTLSCEQNLNHDAMYWYRQDPGQGLRLIYYSQIVNDFQKGDIAEGYSVSREKKESFPLTVTSAQKNPTAFYLCASSPGLLREKLFFGSGTQLSVL.

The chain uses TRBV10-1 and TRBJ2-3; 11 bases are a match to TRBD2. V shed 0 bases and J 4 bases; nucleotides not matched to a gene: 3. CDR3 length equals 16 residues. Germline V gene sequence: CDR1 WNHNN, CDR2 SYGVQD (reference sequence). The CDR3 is CASSESSGGVADTQYF. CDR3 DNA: TGCGCCAGCAGTGAGTCTAGCGGGGGGGTTGCAGATACGCAGTATTTT.

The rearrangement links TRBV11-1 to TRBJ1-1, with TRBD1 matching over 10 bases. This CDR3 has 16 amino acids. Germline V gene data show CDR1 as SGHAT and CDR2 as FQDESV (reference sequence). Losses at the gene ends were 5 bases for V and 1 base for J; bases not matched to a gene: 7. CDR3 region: CASSLGTGAQNTEAFF. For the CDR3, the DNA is TGTGCCAGCAGCCTCGGGACAGGGGCTCAGAACACTGAAGCTTTCTTT.

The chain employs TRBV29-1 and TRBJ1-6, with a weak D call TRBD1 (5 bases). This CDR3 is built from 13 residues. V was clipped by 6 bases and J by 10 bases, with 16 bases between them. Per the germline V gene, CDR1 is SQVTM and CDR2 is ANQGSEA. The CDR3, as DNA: TGCAGCGTATCGGACAACCTCATCTCACCCCTCCACTTT. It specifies CSVSDNLISPLHF.

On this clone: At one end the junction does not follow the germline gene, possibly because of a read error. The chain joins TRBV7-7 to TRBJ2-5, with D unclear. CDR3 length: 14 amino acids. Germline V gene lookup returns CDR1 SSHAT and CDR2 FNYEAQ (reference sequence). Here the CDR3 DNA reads TGTGCTAGCAGCCCCAGTGGTTCCCAAGAGACCCAGTACTTC. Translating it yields CASSPSGSQETQYF. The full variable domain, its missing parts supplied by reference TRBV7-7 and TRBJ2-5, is GAGVSQSPRYKVTKRGQDVTLRCDPISSHATLYWYQQALGQGPEFLTYFNYEAQPDKSGLPSDRFSAERPEGSISTLTIQRTEQRDSAMYRCASSPSGSQETQYFGPGTRLLVL.

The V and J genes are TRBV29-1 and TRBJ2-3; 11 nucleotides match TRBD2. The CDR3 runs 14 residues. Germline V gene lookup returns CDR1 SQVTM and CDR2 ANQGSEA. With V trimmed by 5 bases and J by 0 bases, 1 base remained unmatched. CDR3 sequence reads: CSVRTSGSTDTQYF. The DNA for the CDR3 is TGCAGCGTTCGGACTAGCGGGAGCACAGATACGCAGTATTTT.